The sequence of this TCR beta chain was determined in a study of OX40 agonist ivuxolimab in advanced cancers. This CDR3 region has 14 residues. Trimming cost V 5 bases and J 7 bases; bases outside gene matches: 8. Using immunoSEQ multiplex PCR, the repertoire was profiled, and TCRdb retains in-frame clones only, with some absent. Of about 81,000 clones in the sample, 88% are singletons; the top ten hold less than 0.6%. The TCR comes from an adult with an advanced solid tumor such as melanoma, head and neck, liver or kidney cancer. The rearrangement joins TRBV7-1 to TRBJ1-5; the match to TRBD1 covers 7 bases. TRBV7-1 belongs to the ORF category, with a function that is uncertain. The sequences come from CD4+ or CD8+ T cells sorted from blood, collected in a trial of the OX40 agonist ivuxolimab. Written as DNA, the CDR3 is TGTGCCAGCAGCCGGACAGGTCTAAACCAGCCCCAGCATTTT. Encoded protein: CASSRTGLNQPQHF.